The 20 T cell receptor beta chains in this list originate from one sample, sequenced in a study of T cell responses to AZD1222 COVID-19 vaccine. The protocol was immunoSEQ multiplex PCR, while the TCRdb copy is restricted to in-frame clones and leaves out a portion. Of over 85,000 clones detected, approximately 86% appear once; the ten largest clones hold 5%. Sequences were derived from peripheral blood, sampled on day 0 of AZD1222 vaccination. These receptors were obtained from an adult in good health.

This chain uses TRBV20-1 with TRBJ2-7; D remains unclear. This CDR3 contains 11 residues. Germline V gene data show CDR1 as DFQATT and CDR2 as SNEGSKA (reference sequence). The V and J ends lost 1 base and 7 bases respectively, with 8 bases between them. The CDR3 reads CSARADREQYF. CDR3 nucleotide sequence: TGCAGTGCTAGAGCGGATCGGGAGCAGTACTTC.

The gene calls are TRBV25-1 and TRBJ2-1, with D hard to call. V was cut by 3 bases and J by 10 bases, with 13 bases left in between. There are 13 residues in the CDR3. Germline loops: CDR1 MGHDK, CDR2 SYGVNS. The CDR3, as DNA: TGTGCCAGCAGTGACGCAGCTGGATGGGAGCAGTTCTTC. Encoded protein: CASSDAAGWEQFF.

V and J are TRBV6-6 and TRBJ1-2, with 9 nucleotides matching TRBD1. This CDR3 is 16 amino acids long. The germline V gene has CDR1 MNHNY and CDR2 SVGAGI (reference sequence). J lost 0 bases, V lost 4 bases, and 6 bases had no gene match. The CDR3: CASSSHGTGTNYGYTF. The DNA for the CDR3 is TGTGCCAGCAGTTCCCACGGGACAGGGACTAACTATGGCTACACCTTC.

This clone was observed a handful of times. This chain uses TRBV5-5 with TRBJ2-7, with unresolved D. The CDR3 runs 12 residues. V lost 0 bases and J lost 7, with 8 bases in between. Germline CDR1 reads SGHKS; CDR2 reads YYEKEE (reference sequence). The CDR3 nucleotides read TGTGCCAGCAGCTTGGAAGGGTGGGAGCAGTACTTC. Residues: CASSLEGWEQYF.

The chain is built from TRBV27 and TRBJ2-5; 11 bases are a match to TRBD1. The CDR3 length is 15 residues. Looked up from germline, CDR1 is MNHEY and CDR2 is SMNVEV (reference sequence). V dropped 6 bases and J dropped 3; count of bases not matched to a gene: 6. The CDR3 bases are TGTGCCAGCAGCCGACCGGGACAGGGGGAAGAGACCCAGTACTTC. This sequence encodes CASSRPGQGEETQYF.

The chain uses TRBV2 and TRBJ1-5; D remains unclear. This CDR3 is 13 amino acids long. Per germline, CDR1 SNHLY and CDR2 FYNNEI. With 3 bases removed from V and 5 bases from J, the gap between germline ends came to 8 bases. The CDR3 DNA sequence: TGTGCCAGCAGTGATGAGGTGGATCAGCCCCAGCATTTT. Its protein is CASSDEVDQPQHF.

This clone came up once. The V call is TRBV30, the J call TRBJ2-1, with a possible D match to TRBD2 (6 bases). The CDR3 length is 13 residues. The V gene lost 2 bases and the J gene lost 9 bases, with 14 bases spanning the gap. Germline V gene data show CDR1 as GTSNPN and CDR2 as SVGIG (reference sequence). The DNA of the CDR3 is TGTGCCTGGAGTAAGCGGGTCCAGGGTGAGCAGTTCTTC. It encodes CAWSKRVQGEQFF.

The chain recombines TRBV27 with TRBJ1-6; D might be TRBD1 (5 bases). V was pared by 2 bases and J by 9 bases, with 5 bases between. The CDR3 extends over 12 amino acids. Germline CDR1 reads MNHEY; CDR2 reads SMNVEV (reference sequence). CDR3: CASSLRGSPLHF. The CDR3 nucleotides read TGTGCCAGCAGTTTAAGGGGTTCACCCCTCCACTTT.

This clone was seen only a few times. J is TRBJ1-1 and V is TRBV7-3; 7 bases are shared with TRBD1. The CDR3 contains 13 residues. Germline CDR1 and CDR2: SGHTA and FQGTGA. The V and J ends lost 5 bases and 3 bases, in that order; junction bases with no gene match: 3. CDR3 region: CASSNTGDTEAFF. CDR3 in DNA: TGTGCCAGCAGCAACACAGGGGACACTGAAGCTTTCTTT.

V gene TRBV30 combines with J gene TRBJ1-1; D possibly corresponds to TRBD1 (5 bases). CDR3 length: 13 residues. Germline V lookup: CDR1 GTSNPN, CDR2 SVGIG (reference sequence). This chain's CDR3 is CAVRRGQGLRAFF. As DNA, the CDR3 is TGTGCTGTCCGGAGAGGGCAGGGACTGCGAGCTTTCTTT.

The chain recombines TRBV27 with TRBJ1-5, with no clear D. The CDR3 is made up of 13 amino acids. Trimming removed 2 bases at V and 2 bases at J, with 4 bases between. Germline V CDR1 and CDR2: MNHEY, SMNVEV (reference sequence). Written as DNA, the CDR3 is TGTGCCAGCAGTTTAGCTGGCAATCAGCCCCAGCATTTT. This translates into CASSLAGNQPQHF.

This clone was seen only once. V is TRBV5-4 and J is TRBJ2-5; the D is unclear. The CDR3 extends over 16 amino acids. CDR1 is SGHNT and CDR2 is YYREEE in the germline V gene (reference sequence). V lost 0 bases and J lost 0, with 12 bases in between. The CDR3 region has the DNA TGTGCCAGCAGCTTGGGTCGGCCGACCGACCAAGAGACCCAGTACTTC. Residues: CASSLGRPTDQETQYF. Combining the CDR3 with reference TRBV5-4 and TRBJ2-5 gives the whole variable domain ETGVTQSPTHLIKTRGQQVTLRCSSQSGHNTVSWYQQALGQGPQFIFQYYREEENGRGNFPPRFSGLQFPNYSSELNVNALELDDSALYLCASSLGRPTDQETQYFGPGTRLLVL.

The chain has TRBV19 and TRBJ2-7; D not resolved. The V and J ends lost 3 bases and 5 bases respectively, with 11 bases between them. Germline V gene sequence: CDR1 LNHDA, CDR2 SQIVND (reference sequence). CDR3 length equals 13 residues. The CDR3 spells CASSISGINEQYF. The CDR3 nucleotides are TGTGCCAGTAGTATCTCTGGGATCAACGAGCAGTACTTC.

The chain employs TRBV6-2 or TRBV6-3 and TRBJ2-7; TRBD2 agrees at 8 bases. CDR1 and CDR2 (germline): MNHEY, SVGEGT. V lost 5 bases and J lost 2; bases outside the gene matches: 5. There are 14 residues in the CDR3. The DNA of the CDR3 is TGTGCCAGCAGTGACGCGGGAGGTCCCTACGAGCAGTACTTC. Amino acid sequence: CASSDAGGPYEQYF.

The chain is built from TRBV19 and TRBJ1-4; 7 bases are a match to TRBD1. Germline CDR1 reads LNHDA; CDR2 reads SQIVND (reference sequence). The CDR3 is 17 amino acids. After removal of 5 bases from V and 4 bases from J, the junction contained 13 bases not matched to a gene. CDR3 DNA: TGTGCCAGTAGTCCTCAGAGGACAGGAGGGCTTAATGAAAAACTGTTTTTT. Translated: CASSPQRTGGLNEKLFF.

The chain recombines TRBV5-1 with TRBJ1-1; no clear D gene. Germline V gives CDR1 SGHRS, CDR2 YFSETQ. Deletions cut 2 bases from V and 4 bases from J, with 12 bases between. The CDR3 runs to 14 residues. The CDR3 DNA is TGCGCCAGCAGCTTTAAGGACGGAAGCACTGAAGCTTTCTTT. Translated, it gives CASSFKDGSTEAFF.

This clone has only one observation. The CDR3 protein is CASSPPTGLASPLHF. CDR3 bases: TGTGCCAGCAGCCCTCCGACAGGGCTTGCTTCACCCCTCCACTTT. This rearrangement joins TRBV3-1 (or the pseudogene TRBV3-2) to TRBJ1-6, with 7 bases lining up with TRBD1. Germline CDR1 and CDR2: LGHDT and YNNKEL (reference sequence). The CDR3 is made up of 15 amino acids. V shed 4 bases, J shed 9 bases, and the junction held 9 bases outside the gene matches.

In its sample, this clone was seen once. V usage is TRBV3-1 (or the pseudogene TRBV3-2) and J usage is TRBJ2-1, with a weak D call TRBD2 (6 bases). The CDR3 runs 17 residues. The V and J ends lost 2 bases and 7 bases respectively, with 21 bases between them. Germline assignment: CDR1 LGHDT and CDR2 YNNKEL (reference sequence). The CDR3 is CASSQRRGAFGSNEQFF. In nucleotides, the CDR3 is TGTGCCAGCAGCCAACGGCGGGGCGCGTTCGGGTCGAATGAGCAGTTCTTC.

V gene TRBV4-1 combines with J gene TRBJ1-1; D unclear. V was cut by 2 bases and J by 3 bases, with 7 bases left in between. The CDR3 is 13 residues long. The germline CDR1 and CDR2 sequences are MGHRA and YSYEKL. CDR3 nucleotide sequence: TGCGCCAGCAGCCAACCGTATGACACTGAAGCTTTCTTT. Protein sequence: CASSQPYDTEAFF.

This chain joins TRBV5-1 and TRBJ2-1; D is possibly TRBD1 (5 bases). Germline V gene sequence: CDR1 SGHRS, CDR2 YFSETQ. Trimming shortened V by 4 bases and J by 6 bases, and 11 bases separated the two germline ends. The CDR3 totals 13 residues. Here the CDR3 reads CASSETGPNEQFF. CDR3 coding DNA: TGCGCCAGCAGCGAAACAGGTCCCAATGAGCAGTTCTTC.